A selection of T cell receptor beta chains follows, all from one sample in a study of blood T cells in healthy people across ages. TCRdb reprocessed the 5' RACE reads via MiXCR and lists one record per CDR3 protein. The data hold 1.5 million to 2 million distinct CDR3 sequences, with about 28% observed a single time. Sequencing was performed on blood. All receptors derive from a woman in her 30s in good health. The CDR3 runs from the conserved cysteine through the conserved F or W. D genes are given only for firm matches. Clone size appears in some rows only: once, few, many, or a class for an expanded clone.

d_gene: TRBD2; j_gene: TRBJ2-7; v_gene: TRBV18; abundance: -; CDR3aa: CATGSGRGPYEQYF; CDR3nt: TGTGCCACTGGGAGCGGGAGAGGGCCCTACGAGCAGTACTTC
d_gene: -; j_gene: TRBJ2-7; v_gene: TRBV5-1; abundance: many; CDR3aa: CASSLHSGLEYEQYF; CDR3nt: TGCGCCAGCTCCTTGCACTCAGGTTTAGAGTACGAGCAGTACTTC
d_gene: TRBD2; j_gene: TRBJ2-4; v_gene: TRBV20-1; abundance: -; CDR3aa: CSARPAGENIQYF; CDR3nt: TGCAGTGCCCGCCCAGCGGGAGAAAACATTCAGTACTTC
d_gene: TRBD1; j_gene: TRBJ2-7; v_gene: TRBV27; abundance: few; CDR3aa: CASSATGVAGEQYF; CDR3nt: TGTGCCAGCAGTGCAACAGGGGTAGCAGGCGAGCAGTACTTC
d_gene: TRBD1; j_gene: TRBJ1-1; v_gene: TRBV12-3/TRBV12-4; abundance: -; CDR3aa: CASSTQGVWTEAFF; CDR3nt: TGTGCCAGCAGCACTCAGGGGGTGTGGACTGAAGCTTTCTTT
d_gene: -; j_gene: TRBJ2-7; v_gene: TRBV30; abundance: few; CDR3aa: CAWSEGYEQYF; CDR3nt: TGTGCCTGGAGTGAAGGCTACGAGCAGTACTTC
d_gene: -; j_gene: TRBJ1-5; v_gene: TRBV6-1; abundance: -; CDR3aa: CASSENGQGEEPQHF; CDR3nt: TGTGCCAGCAGTGAAAATGGGCAGGGTGAAGAGCCCCAGCATTTT
d_gene: TRBD1; j_gene: TRBJ1-5; v_gene: TRBV5-5; abundance: -; CDR3aa: CASGQDRFQPQHF; CDR3nt: TGTGCCAGCGGACAGGATCGTTTTCAGCCCCAGCATTTT
d_gene: TRBD2; j_gene: TRBJ2-3; v_gene: TRBV20-1; abundance: -; CDR3aa: CSARLLAGVADTQYF; CDR3nt: TGCAGTGCTCGTCTTCTAGCGGGAGTGGCAGATACGCAGTATTTT
d_gene: TRBD1; j_gene: TRBJ1-5; v_gene: TRBV28; abundance: few; CDR3aa: CASRTGGNQPQHF; CDR3nt: TGTGCCAGCAGGACAGGGGGCAATCAGCCCCAGCATTTT
d_gene: TRBD1; j_gene: TRBJ1-2; v_gene: TRBV29-1; abundance: few; CDR3aa: CSVHHRGTNYGYTF; CDR3nt: TGCAGCGTGCACCACAGGGGAACTAACTATGGCTACACCTTC
d_gene: TRBD2; j_gene: TRBJ2-7; v_gene: TRBV5-4; abundance: -; CDR3aa: CASSLVVLAGRSEQYF; CDR3nt: TGTGCCAGCAGCTTGGTGGTCCTAGCGGGAAGGTCCGAGCAGTACTTC
d_gene: -; j_gene: TRBJ1-2; v_gene: TRBV20-1; abundance: many; CDR3aa: CSAREAGSNYGYTF; CDR3nt: TGCAGTGCTAGAGAGGCAGGGTCTAACTATGGCTACACCTTC
d_gene: -; j_gene: TRBJ1-2; v_gene: TRBV19; abundance: -; CDR3aa: CASKPNRDYGYTF; CDR3nt: TGTGCCAGCAAGCCCAACAGGGATTATGGCTACACCTTC
d_gene: TRBD2; j_gene: TRBJ2-3; v_gene: TRBV29-1; abundance: -; CDR3aa: CSVRTSGGRTDTQYF; CDR3nt: TGCAGCGTGAGGACTAGCGGGGGACGAACAGATACGCAGTATTTT
d_gene: -; j_gene: TRBJ2-7; v_gene: TRBV18; abundance: -; CDR3aa: CASSPMTSIYEQYF; CDR3nt: TGTGCCAGCTCACCGATGACGTCCATCTACGAGCAGTACTTC
d_gene: -; j_gene: TRBJ1-2; v_gene: TRBV24-1; abundance: many; CDR3aa: CATSDSATGNYGYTF; CDR3nt: TGTGCCACCAGTGATTCAGCGACAGGCAACTATGGCTACACCTTC
d_gene: -; j_gene: TRBJ2-5; v_gene: TRBV5-1; abundance: -; CDR3aa: CASSIPGTAGRETQYF; CDR3nt: TGCGCCAGCAGCATTCCCGGGACAGCGGGCCGAGAGACCCAGTACTTC
d_gene: -; j_gene: TRBJ2-6; v_gene: TRBV5-1; abundance: many; CDR3aa: CASSLGGLSGANVLTF; CDR3nt: TGCGCCAGCAGCTTGGGTGGCCTCTCTGGGGCCAACGTCCTGACTTTC
d_gene: -; j_gene: TRBJ1-5; v_gene: TRBV12-3/TRBV12-4; abundance: few; CDR3aa: CASSLSAGTQPQHF; CDR3nt: TGTGCCAGCAGTCTATCCGCAGGAACCCAGCCCCAGCATTTT
d_gene: -; j_gene: TRBJ2-7; v_gene: TRBV30; abundance: -; CDR3aa: CAWSLGGNEQYF; CDR3nt: TGTGCCTGGTCCTTAGGCGGTAACGAGCAGTACTTC
d_gene: -; j_gene: TRBJ2-7; v_gene: TRBV10-2; abundance: few; CDR3aa: CASTEGVGLYEQYF; CDR3nt: TGCGCCAGCACGGAGGGAGTGGGCCTCTACGAGCAGTACTTC
d_gene: -; j_gene: TRBJ1-2; v_gene: TRBV28; abundance: few; CDR3aa: CASSPSVGGGHTF; CDR3nt: TGTGCCAGCAGTCCCTCCGTTGGTGGGGGCCACACCTTC
d_gene: TRBD1; j_gene: TRBJ1-1; v_gene: TRBV7-9; abundance: -; CDR3aa: CASSSWTGNTEAFF; CDR3nt: TGTGCCAGCAGCTCTTGGACAGGGAACACTGAAGCTTTCTTT
d_gene: -; j_gene: TRBJ2-3; v_gene: TRBV9; abundance: -; CDR3aa: CASSVFIAGTDTQYF; CDR3nt: TGTGCCAGCAGCGTATTCATAGCGGGCACAGATACGCAGTATTTT
d_gene: TRBD2; j_gene: TRBJ2-1; v_gene: TRBV6-5; abundance: -; CDR3aa: CASSRREGLVYEQFF; CDR3nt: TGTGCCAGCAGCCGTAGGGAGGGATTAGTCTATGAGCAGTTCTTC
d_gene: TRBD2; j_gene: TRBJ2-1; v_gene: TRBV29-1; abundance: few; CDR3aa: CSTEASGGYNEQFF; CDR3nt: TGCAGCACAGAAGCTAGCGGGGGTTACAATGAGCAGTTCTTC
d_gene: -; j_gene: TRBJ2-3; v_gene: TRBV5-1; abundance: few; CDR3aa: CASRPPRGASTDTQYF; CDR3nt: TGCGCCAGCAGACCTCCTAGGGGAGCTAGCACAGATACGCAGTATTTT
d_gene: TRBD1; j_gene: TRBJ1-6; v_gene: TRBV12-5; abundance: -; CDR3aa: CASGLVRGQGDNSPLHF; CDR3nt: TGTGCTAGTGGTTTGGTACGGGGACAGGGGGATAATTCACCCCTCCACTTT
d_gene: -; j_gene: TRBJ2-7; v_gene: TRBV18; abundance: many; CDR3aa: CASSPRTGEQYF; CDR3nt: TGTGCCAGCTCACCGCGAACCGGCGAGCAGTACTTC
d_gene: -; j_gene: TRBJ2-1; v_gene: TRBV21-1; abundance: few; CDR3aa: CASSPHLAGAYNEQFF; CDR3nt: TGTGCCAGCAGCCCCCACCTAGCGGGAGCTTACAATGAGCAGTTCTTC
d_gene: -; j_gene: TRBJ1-2; v_gene: TRBV5-1; abundance: few; CDR3aa: CASSLAGLAAIYGYTF; CDR3nt: TGCGCCAGCAGCCTGGCCGGTTTGGCAGCGATCTATGGCTACACCTTC
d_gene: TRBD1; j_gene: TRBJ2-5; v_gene: TRBV5-6; abundance: -; CDR3aa: CASKQGIVGETQYF; CDR3nt: TGTGCCTCCAAACAGGGGATTGTGGGAGAGACCCAGTACTTC
d_gene: -; j_gene: TRBJ1-4; v_gene: TRBV3-1; abundance: -; CDR3aa: CASSPQTSGRTNEKLFF; CDR3nt: TGTGCCAGCAGCCCCCAGACTAGCGGGAGGACCAATGAAAAACTGTTTTTT
d_gene: -; j_gene: TRBJ1-1; v_gene: TRBV5-1; abundance: -; CDR3aa: CASSPGRITEAFF; CDR3nt: TGCGCCAGCAGCCCGGGGCGGATAACTGAAGCTTTCTTT
d_gene: TRBD1; j_gene: TRBJ1-5; v_gene: TRBV5-5; abundance: few; CDR3aa: CASSVRTGAGNQPQHF; CDR3nt: TGTGCCAGCAGCGTCCGGACAGGTGCTGGCAATCAGCCCCAGCATTTT
d_gene: -; j_gene: TRBJ1-1; v_gene: TRBV9; abundance: few; CDR3aa: CASSSRDKISMNTEAFF; CDR3nt: TGTGCCAGCAGCTCGCGGGACAAGATTTCTATGAACACTGAAGCTTTCTTT
d_gene: TRBD1; j_gene: TRBJ1-6; v_gene: TRBV9; abundance: -; CDR3aa: CASSVEGQGKNSPLHF; CDR3nt: TGTGCCAGCAGCGTAGAAGGACAGGGAAAGAATTCACCCCTCCACTTT
d_gene: -; j_gene: TRBJ2-5; v_gene: TRBV10-1; abundance: -; CDR3aa: CASNGRVGETQYF; CDR3nt: TGCGCCAGCAACGGCAGGGTTGGAGAGACCCAGTACTTC
d_gene: -; j_gene: TRBJ2-5; v_gene: TRBV11-2; abundance: few; CDR3aa: CASSLYGPGETQYF; CDR3nt: TGTGCCAGCAGCTTATACGGGCCCGGAGAGACCCAGTACTTC
d_gene: -; j_gene: TRBJ1-2; v_gene: TRBV24-1; abundance: -; CDR3aa: CAASDFNNRDQGYTF; CDR3nt: TGTGCCGCCAGTGATTTTAACAACAGGGATCAAGGCTACACCTTC
d_gene: TRBD1; j_gene: TRBJ1-5; v_gene: TRBV10-3; abundance: few; CDR3aa: CAISETTGNQPQHF; CDR3nt: TGTGCCATCAGTGAAACGACAGGGAATCAGCCCCAGCATTTT
d_gene: TRBD2; j_gene: TRBJ2-7; v_gene: TRBV5-5; abundance: many; CDR3aa: CASSSTGTGLYEQYF; CDR3nt: TGTGCCAGCAGCTCCACCGGGACGGGACTATACGAGCAGTACTTC
d_gene: TRBD2; j_gene: TRBJ2-7; v_gene: TRBV20-1; abundance: many; CDR3aa: CSARDQRGGEQYF; CDR3nt: TGCAGTGCTAGAGATCAGCGGGGGGGCGAGCAGTACTTC
d_gene: TRBD2; j_gene: TRBJ2-3; v_gene: TRBV5-1; abundance: few; CDR3aa: CASSLPIAGADTQYF; CDR3nt: TGCGCCAGCAGCTTGCCGATAGCGGGGGCAGATACGCAGTATTTT
d_gene: -; j_gene: TRBJ2-5; v_gene: TRBV10-3; abundance: many; CDR3aa: CAIGQGETQYF; CDR3nt: TGTGCCATCGGGCAGGGAGAGACCCAGTACTTC
d_gene: TRBD1; j_gene: TRBJ1-5; v_gene: TRBV2; abundance: once; CDR3aa: CASRDRRDQPQHF; CDR3nt: TGTGCCAGCAGGGACAGGAGAGATCAGCCCCAGCATTTT
d_gene: TRBD1; j_gene: TRBJ1-2; v_gene: TRBV30; abundance: few; CDR3aa: CAWSRGRNYGYTF; CDR3nt: TGTGCCTGGAGTAGGGGGCGTAACTATGGCTACACCTTC
d_gene: TRBD2; j_gene: TRBJ2-7; v_gene: TRBV9; abundance: many; CDR3aa: CASSVAAGMTYEQYF; CDR3nt: TGTGCCAGCAGCGTAGCAGCGGGGATGACTTACGAGCAGTACTTC
d_gene: TRBD2; j_gene: TRBJ2-7; v_gene: TRBV3-1; abundance: once; CDR3aa: CATARAGTSHEQYF; CDR3nt: TGTGCCACCGCTAGAGCGGGAACTTCCCACGAGCAGTACTTC
d_gene: -; j_gene: TRBJ1-1; v_gene: TRBV11-1; abundance: few; CDR3aa: CASSLGLGMNTEAFF; CDR3nt: TGTGCCAGCAGCTTAGGGTTAGGGATGAACACTGAAGCTTTCTTT
d_gene: -; j_gene: TRBJ1-2; v_gene: TRBV25-1; abundance: -; CDR3aa: CASSVTGLYGYTF; CDR3nt: TGTGCCAGCAGCGTTACCGGCCTATATGGCTACACCTTC
d_gene: TRBD2; j_gene: TRBJ2-7; v_gene: TRBV12-3/TRBV12-4; abundance: few; CDR3aa: CASSTGRTSGPGYEQYF; CDR3nt: TGTGCCAGCAGCACGGGCCGGACTAGCGGTCCTGGTTACGAGCAGTACTTC